This TCR beta chain was found in a study of blood T cell repertoires in COVID-19. Study context: Samples taken during acute and convalescent COVID-19 were collected in the United States, Italy and Spain. The analysed material was cDNA or gDNA that came from T cells, B-cell-depleted T cells, or PBMCs.

Authors' methods: From reference gene primer amplification, estimates of nucleated cell counts were derived. Here immunoSEQ multiplex PCR was the method, and the copy in TCRdb shows in-frame clones only, minus some. V and J calls and clone size come straight from that table; D and trimming were deduced from the DNA. The table lists some 130,000 clones, approximately 80% of them singletons, with over 9.5% in the top ten. This clone has ten or more counts. Germline V CDR1 and CDR2: SEHNR, FQNEAQ (reference sequence). Trimming at V came to 5 bases and at J to 4 bases, leaving 4 bases not matched to a gene. The CDR3 covers 13 residues.

The sequenced sample consisted of peripheral blood. This TCR derives from a man between 60 and 70 years old who had recovered from COVID-19. The rearrangement joins TRBV7-9 to TRBJ1-2, with TRBD1 matching over 7 bases. The CDR3 is CASSHSGGYGYTF. The CDR3 coding sequence is TGTGCCAGCAGCCATTCAGGGGGCTATGGCTACACCTTC. Together with reference TRBV7-9 and TRBJ1-2, the CDR3 gives the full variable domain: DTGVSQNPRHKITKRGQNVTFRCDPISEHNRLYWYRQTLGQGPEFLTYFQNEAQLEKSRLLSDRFSAERPKGSFSTLEIQRTEQGDSAMYLCASSHSGGYGYTFGSGTRLTVV.